This TCR beta chain is from a study of shared clonotypes between healthy human individuals. Findings and limits, study-wide: The study found lower generation probabilities in non-shared clonotypes than in those shared by all four donors. The study generally estimated greater richness for naive than memory subsets. Despite large depth, rarefaction showed incomplete sorted-subset sequencing.

This CDR3 contains 13 residues. J lost 7 bases, V lost 5 bases, and 7 bases had no gene match. Germline V gene data show CDR1 as SEHNR and CDR2 as FQNEAQ (reference sequence). Notes on this clone: Its antigen is unknown.

The repertoire was sequenced with immunoSEQ multiplex PCR; TCRdb's copy has only in-frame clones and lacks some. Among 1.6 million or so clones listed, approximately 98.5% were seen once. The sequencing input was naive CD4+ T cells sorted from blood. The sample's subset: CD45RA+ positively selected. The rearrangement uses TRBV7-9 and TRBJ1-1; 7 bases map to TRBD1. This TCR was recovered from a man aged 25 to 45 in good health. CDR3: CASSTGQAFEAFF. The CDR3 DNA reads TGTGCCAGCAGCACCGGACAGGCATTTGAAGCTTTCTTT. The entire variable domain, with the rest obtained from reference TRBV7-9 and TRBJ1-1, is as follows: DTGVSQNPRHKITKRGQNVTFRCDPISEHNRLYWYRQTLGQGPEFLTYFQNEAQLEKSRLLSDRFSAERPKGSFSTLEIQRTEQGDSAMYLCASSTGQAFEAFFGQGTRLTVV.